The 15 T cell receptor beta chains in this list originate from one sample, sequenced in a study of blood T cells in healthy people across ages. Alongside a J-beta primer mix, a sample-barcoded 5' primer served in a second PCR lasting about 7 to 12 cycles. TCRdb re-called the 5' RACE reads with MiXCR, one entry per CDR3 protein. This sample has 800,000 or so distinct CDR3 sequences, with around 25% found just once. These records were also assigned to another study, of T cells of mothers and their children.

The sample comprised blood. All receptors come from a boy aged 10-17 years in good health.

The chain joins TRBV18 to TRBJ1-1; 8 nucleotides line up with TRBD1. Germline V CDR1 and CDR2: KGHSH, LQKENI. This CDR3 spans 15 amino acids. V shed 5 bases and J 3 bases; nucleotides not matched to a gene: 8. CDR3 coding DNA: TGTGCCAGCTCAGAGAAACAGGGGGTGGACACTGAAGCTTTCTTT. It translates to CASSEKQGVDTEAFF. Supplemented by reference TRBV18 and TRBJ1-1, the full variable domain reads NAGVMQNPRHLVRRRGQEARLRCSPMKGHSHVYWYRQLPEEGLKFMVYLQKENIIDESGMPKERFSAEFPKEGPSILRIQQVVRGDSAAYFCASSEKQGVDTEAFFGQGTRLTVV.

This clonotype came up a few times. CDR3 nucleotides: TGTGCCAGCAGGCCCGCGACTGAGGGGGGACAGCCCCAGCATTTT. It yields the protein CASRPATEGGQPQHF. The J gene is TRBJ1-5, the V gene TRBV12-3 or TRBV12-4; a possible D gene is TRBD1 (6 bases). This CDR3 comprises 15 residues. Trimming removed 6 bases at V and 7 bases at J, with 19 bases between.

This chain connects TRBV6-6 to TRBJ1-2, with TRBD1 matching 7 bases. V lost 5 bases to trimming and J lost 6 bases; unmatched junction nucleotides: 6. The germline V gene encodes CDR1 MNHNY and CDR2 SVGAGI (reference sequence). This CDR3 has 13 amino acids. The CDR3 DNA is TGTGCCAGCAGTCTCCGGGACAGCAATGGCTACACCTTC. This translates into CASSLRDSNGYTF.

The CDR3, as DNA: TGTGCCAGCACCGACACGGACAGGGGCCCCTACAATGAGCAGTTCTTC. This codes for CASTDTDRGPYNEQFF. This chain joins TRBV27 and TRBJ2-1, with TRBD1 matching 9 bases. Germline assignment: CDR1 MNHEY and CDR2 SMNVEV (reference sequence). The CDR3 is 16 residues long. Germline trimming cut 7 bases from V and 2 bases from J; bases unmatched to any gene: 9.

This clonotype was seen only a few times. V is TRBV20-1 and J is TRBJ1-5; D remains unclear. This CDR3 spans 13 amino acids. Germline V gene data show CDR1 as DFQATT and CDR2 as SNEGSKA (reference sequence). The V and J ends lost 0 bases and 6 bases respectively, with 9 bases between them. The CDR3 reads CSARDFRAQPQHF. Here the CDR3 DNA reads TGCAGTGCTAGAGATTTTCGGGCTCAGCCCCAGCATTTT.

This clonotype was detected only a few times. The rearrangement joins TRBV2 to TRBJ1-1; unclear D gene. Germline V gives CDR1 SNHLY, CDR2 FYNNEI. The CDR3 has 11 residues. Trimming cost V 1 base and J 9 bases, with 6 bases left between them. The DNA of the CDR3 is TGTGCCAGCAGTGAAGGTACGAAAGCTTTCTTT. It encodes CASSEGTKAFF.

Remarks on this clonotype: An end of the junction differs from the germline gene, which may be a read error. The CDR3 bases are TGCAGCGTCGAAGGGATCTACAATGAGCAGTTCTTC. Translation gives CSVEGIYNEQFF. The chain links TRBV29-1 to TRBJ2-1; D remains unclear. Germline CDR1 is SQVTM and CDR2 is ANQGSEA. The CDR3 length is 12 residues.

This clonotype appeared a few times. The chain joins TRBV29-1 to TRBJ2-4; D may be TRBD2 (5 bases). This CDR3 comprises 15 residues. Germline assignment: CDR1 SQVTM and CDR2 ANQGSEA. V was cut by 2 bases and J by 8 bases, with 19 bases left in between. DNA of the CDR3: TGCAGCGTTGAAATGGCCGGGAAGTCAGCGGACATTCAGTACTTC. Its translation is CSVEMAGKSADIQYF.

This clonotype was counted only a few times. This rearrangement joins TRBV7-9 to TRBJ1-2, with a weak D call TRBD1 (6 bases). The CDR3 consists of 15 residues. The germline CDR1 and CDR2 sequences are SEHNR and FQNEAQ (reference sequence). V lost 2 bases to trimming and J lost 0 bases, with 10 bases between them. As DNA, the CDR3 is TGTGCCAGCAGCTTAACCCAGGGGACTAACTATGGCTACACCTTC. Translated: CASSLTQGTNYGYTF.

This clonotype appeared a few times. The CDR3 loop is CASSSGDRQEKLFF. DNA for the CDR3: TGCGCCAGCAGCTCGGGGGACAGACAAGAAAAACTGTTTTTT. The rearrangement uses TRBV5-1 and TRBJ1-4; 7 bases are a match to TRBD1. CDR1 and CDR2 from the germline V gene are SGHRS and YFSETQ. CDR3 length: 14 residues. After removal of 3 bases from V and 8 bases from J, the junction contained 7 bases not matched to a gene.

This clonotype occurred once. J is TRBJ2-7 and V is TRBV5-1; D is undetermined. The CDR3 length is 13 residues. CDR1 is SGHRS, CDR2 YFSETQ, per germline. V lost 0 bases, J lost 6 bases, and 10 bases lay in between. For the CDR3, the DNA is TGCGCCAGCAGCTTGGGGGCTGGGATCGAGCAGTACTTC. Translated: CASSLGAGIEQYF.

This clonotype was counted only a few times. The CDR3 sequence: CASKTSYEQYF. CDR3 nucleotides: TGTGCCAGCAAGACGTCCTACGAGCAGTACTTC. The J gene is TRBJ2-7, the V gene TRBV6-2 or TRBV6-3; D gene unclear. Germline values: CDR1 MNHEY, CDR2 SVGEGT. V lost 7 bases to trimming and J lost 1 base, with 5 bases between them. The CDR3 contains 11 residues.

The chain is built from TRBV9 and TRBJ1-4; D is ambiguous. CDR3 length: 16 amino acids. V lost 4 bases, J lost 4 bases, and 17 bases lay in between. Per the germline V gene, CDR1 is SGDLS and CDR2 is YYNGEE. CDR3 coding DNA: TGTGCCAGCAGCCCAGCGCGGTGGCGGGATAATGAAAAACTGTTTTTT. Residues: CASSPARWRDNEKLFF.

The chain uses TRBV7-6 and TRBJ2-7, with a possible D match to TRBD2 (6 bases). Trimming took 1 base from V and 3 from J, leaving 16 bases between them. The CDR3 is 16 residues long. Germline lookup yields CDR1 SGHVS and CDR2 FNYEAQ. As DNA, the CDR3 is TGTGCCAGCAGCTTAGGTCGGTGGCGGGGAGACTACGAGCAGTACTTC. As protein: CASSLGRWRGDYEQYF.

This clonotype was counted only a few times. CDR3 nucleotides: TGTGCCACCAGCAGAACCAGTACTAGCGGACTCACAGATACGCAGTATTTT. Translating gives CATSRTSTSGLTDTQYF. The chain couples TRBV15 to TRBJ2-3, with 8 bases identical to TRBD2. With V trimmed by 2 bases and J by 2 bases, 9 bases remained unmatched. CDR1 and CDR2 from the germline V gene are LNHNV and YYDKDF (reference sequence). The CDR3 covers 17 residues.